Shown below are 17 T cell receptor beta chains from a single sample sequenced in a study of T cells after yellow fever vaccination. MiXCR, applied by TCRdb to the 5' RACE reads, yields one record per CDR3 protein. The data contain tens of thousands of distinct CDR3 sequences, 6.5% to 9% of them singletons. The sequencing here drew on CD8+ T cells sorted from PBMCs, taken 15 days after the yellow fever booster vaccination. The receptors come from a man under 40 who received the YFV17D yellow fever vaccine.

This CDR3 reads CASSQVKGGNTEAFF. In DNA, the CDR3 is TGCGCCAGCAGCCAAGTCAAGGGTGGGAACACTGAAGCTTTCTTT. The chain combines TRBV4-1 with TRBJ1-1; D remains ambiguous. This CDR3 is built from 15 residues. Germline lookup yields CDR1 MGHRA and CDR2 YSYEKL. The ends were cut back, 1 base at V and 1 base at J, with 10 bases in the middle.

There are many counts of this clonotype. The genes are TRBV12-3 or TRBV12-4 and TRBJ1-5, with D unclear. This CDR3 comprises 14 residues. The V end was cut by 5 bases, the J end by 1 base, with 9 bases between. The CDR3 bases are TGTGCCAGCAGTCATACGAGGAGCAATCAGCCCCAGCATTTT. Protein product: CASSHTRSNQPQHF.

This clonotype has a count of ten or more. The chain joins TRBV7-2 to TRBJ2-1, with D possibly TRBD2 on 6 matching bases. Trimming left V 5 bases short and J 10 bases short, with 24 bases between. The germline gives CDR1 SGHTA, CDR2 FQGNSA. The CDR3 has 16 residues. The CDR3 DNA reads as TGTGCCAGCAGCCCCCGCAGCGGGTGGCCCTCACAGGAGCAGTTCTTC. This translates into CASSPRSGWPSQEQFF.

In this sample, this clonotype turned up many times. The genes are TRBV6-2 or TRBV6-3 and TRBJ2-2; 7 bases match TRBD1. Germline V gene lookup returns CDR1 MNHEY and CDR2 SVGEGT. V shed 5 bases, J shed 8 bases, and the junction held 5 bases outside the gene matches. The CDR3 covers 13 residues. The DNA of the CDR3 is TGTGCCAGCAGTCTCCTGGACAGGGGGGAGCTGTTTTTT. Translating it yields CASSLLDRGELFF.

This clonotype occurred many times. This chain uses TRBV10-3 with TRBJ2-3, with 9 bases aligning to TRBD1. Per germline, CDR1 ENHRY and CDR2 SYGVKD. Unmatched junction bases numbered 6, after V lost 6 bases and J lost 2 bases. The CDR3 covers 15 residues. The CDR3 protein is CAIRRGTGPTDTQYF. For the CDR3, the DNA is TGTGCCATCAGACGCGGGACAGGGCCCACAGATACGCAGTATTTT.

This clonotype was counted many times. This rearrangement joins TRBV6-1 to TRBJ2-2, with TRBD2 as a possible D gene (6 bases). The V and J ends lost 7 bases and 3 bases respectively, with 15 bases between them. CDR3 length: 15 amino acids. From germline, CDR1 is MNHNS and CDR2 SASEGT. CDR3 sequence (DNA): TGTGCCAGCACCACCGGGGGTGGGGACACCGGGGAGCTGTTTTTT. Protein: CASTTGGGDTGELFF.

The sample holds many counts of this clonotype. The V call is TRBV27, the J call TRBJ1-5; D unclear. In germline, CDR1 is MNHEY, CDR2 SMNVEV (reference sequence). This CDR3 region has 14 residues. Trimming left V 3 bases short and J 2 bases short, with 8 bases between. CDR3 in DNA: TGTGCCAGCAGTTTGAGCGGTCGCAATCAGCCCCAGCATTTT. This translates into CASSLSGRNQPQHF.

With respect to this clonotype: A junction end diverges from the germline sequence, so it may reflect a read error. The chain is built from TRBV20-1 and TRBJ2-7, with 8 positions matching TRBD1. Germline-derived CDR1 and CDR2 are DFQATT and SNEGSKA (reference sequence). CDR3 size: 14 residues. The CDR3 loop reads CSARGTGSSYERYF. CDR3 in DNA: TGCAGTGCTAGAGGGACAGGGAGCTCCTACGAGCGGTACTTC.

This clonotype was observed a few times. The V and J genes are TRBV4-2 and TRBJ2-3; D assignment may be TRBD1 or TRBD2 (5 bases each). This CDR3 has 17 residues. V gave up 0 bases and J gave up 5 bases, with 18 bases separating them. Germline CDR1 and CDR2: LGHNA and YNFKEQ. The CDR3 nucleotides read TGTGCCAGCAGCCAAGATACCCCAGGGAGCACGGGAGATACGCAGTATTTT. Protein product: CASSQDTPGSTGDTQYF.

With regard to this clonotype: Since a much larger clone is just one base distant, this may be a read error. This sequence joins TRBV6-2 or TRBV6-3 and TRBJ1-1; D is undetermined. Germline V CDR1 and CDR2: MNHEY, SVGEGT. V was shortened by 2 bases and J by 5 bases, with 6 bases between the two germline ends. This CDR3 comprises 12 residues. The CDR3 is CASSYRATEAFF. The CDR3 DNA reads TGTGCCAGCAGTTACCGGGCGACTGAAGCTTTCTTT.

This clonotype has at least ten counts. The chain has TRBV7-6 and TRBJ2-6; no clear D. V was trimmed by 1 base and J by 3 bases, leaving 7 bases between them. CDR3 length: 15 residues. From germline, CDR1 is SGHVS and CDR2 FNYEAQ. CDR3 nucleotide sequence: TGTGCCAGCAGCTTAGGAGGAGTTGGGGCCAACGTCCTGACTTTC. This gives the protein CASSLGGVGANVLTF.

Comments on this clonotype: Since a much larger clone is just one base distant, this may be a read error. The CDR3 sequence is CASSVRTRTTQQYEQFF. CDR3 bases: TGTGCCAGCAGCGTAAGAACCAGGACTACCCAACAATATGAGCAGTTCTTC. J is TRBJ2-1 and V is TRBV9; D possibly corresponds to TRBD2 (6 bases). V shed 1 base and J shed 8 bases, with 22 bases lying between them. In germline, CDR1 is SGDLS, CDR2 YYNGEE. The CDR3 is made up of 17 amino acids.

This clonotype was seen ten or more times. The CDR3 DNA reads TGTGCCAGCAGCCAAGATTTAAACAATGAGCAGTTCTTC. It specifies CASSQDLNNEQFF. The rearrangement joins TRBV14 to TRBJ2-1; D gene uncertain. The germline V and J ends were trimmed by 0 bases and 5 bases, with 5 bases remaining between them. This CDR3 is built from 13 residues. The germline V gene has CDR1 SGHDN and CDR2 FVKESK. Combining the CDR3 with reference TRBV14 and TRBJ2-1 gives the whole variable domain EAGVTQFPSHSVIEKGQTVTLRCDPISGHDNLYWYRRVMGKEIKFLLHFVKESKQDESGMPNNRFLAERTGGTYSTLKVQPAELEDSGVYFCASSQDLNNEQFFGPGTRLTVL.

This clonotype was observed a few times. The chain combines TRBV12-3 or TRBV12-4 with TRBJ2-1; possibly TRBD2 for D (5 bases). The CDR3 consists of 12 residues. The ends were cut back, 6 bases at V and 7 bases at J, with 10 bases in the middle. CDR3 nucleotides: TGTGCCAGCAGCACCGGGGTGAATGAGCAGTTCTTC. Translating gives CASSTGVNEQFF.

This clonotype was counted at least ten times. This chain connects TRBV7-6 to TRBJ2-2; either TRBD1 or TRBD2 may fit D (5 bases each). Trimming shortened V by 5 bases and J by 3 bases, and 16 bases separated the two germline ends. The CDR3 spans 16 residues. The germline gives CDR1 SGHVS, CDR2 FNYEAQ. CDR3 sequence reads: CASSPPLQGDTGELFF. For the CDR3, the DNA is TGTGCCAGCAGCCCCCCACTCCAGGGAGACACCGGGGAGCTGTTTTTT.

This rearrangement joins TRBV30 to TRBJ2-7; 9 bases line up with TRBD1. The CDR3 loop spans 15 amino acids. Germline CDR1 is GTSNPN and CDR2 is SVGIG (reference sequence). V trimming: 3 bases; J trimming: 2 bases; junction bases outside the gene matches: 8. CDR3 bases: TGTGCCTGGAGGATGTGGACAGGGGAGACCTACGAGCAGTACTTC. Its protein is CAWRMWTGETYEQYF.

This clonotype was recorded many times. This chain connects TRBV7-6 to TRBJ2-1; D is uncertain. Germline loops: CDR1 SGHVS, CDR2 FNYEAQ. This CDR3 region has 13 residues. Trimming shortened V by 0 bases and J by 3 bases, and 3 bases separated the two germline ends. The CDR3 DNA sequence: TGTGCCAGCAGCTTAGCGTTCTACAATGAGCAGTTCTTC. The encoded protein is CASSLAFYNEQFF.